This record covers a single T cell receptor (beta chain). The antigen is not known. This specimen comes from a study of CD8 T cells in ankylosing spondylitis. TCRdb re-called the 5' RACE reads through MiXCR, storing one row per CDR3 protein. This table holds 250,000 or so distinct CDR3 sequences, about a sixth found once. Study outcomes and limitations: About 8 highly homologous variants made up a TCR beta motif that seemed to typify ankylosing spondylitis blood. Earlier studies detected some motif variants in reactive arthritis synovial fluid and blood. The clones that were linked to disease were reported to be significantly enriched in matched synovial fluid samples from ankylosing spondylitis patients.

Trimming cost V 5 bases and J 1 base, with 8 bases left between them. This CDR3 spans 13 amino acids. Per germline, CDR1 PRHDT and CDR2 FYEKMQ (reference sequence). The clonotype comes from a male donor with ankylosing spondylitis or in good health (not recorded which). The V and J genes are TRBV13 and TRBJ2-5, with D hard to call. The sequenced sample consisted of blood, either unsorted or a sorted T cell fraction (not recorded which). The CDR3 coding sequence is TGTGCCAGCAGCAGGGCAGCCCAAGAGACCCAGTACTTC. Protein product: CASSRAAQETQYF.